Listed here are 14 T cell receptor beta chains from one sample, sequenced in a study of cytomegalovirus exposure and HLA in healthy donors (dated by TCRdb to between 2016 and 2019). Library method: the immunoSEQ multiplex PCR assay. For the multiplex PCR, a mixture combining 60 forward primers for TCR Vbeta segments and 13 reverse primers for TCR Jbeta segments was used. In TCRdb, the immuneACCESS table is reduced to in-frame sequences with V and J assigned. These tables do not hold every clone; where another copy was compared, an unresolved V gene accounts for under half, and the others remain unexplained. The sample table contains 90,000 to 150,000 clones; only one count was recorded for just over 15% of them. About 1.9% of the sample rests with the top ten. The sequenced sample consisted of PBMCs. These receptors came from a woman aged 18-29 years in good health and CMV-seronegative.

This chain uses TRBV4-2 with TRBJ1-5; D gene ambiguous. In germline, CDR1 is LGHNA, CDR2 YNFKEQ. The CDR3 spans 13 residues. Trimming removed 1 base from V and 5 bases from J, with 6 bases in between. The DNA of the CDR3 is TGTGCCAGCAGCCAAGGACTGGATCAGCCCCAGCATTTT. Its translation is CASSQGLDQPQHF.

There are a few counts of this clone. Sequence at one end of the junction differs from germline and may be a read error. V usage is TRBV7-7 and J usage is TRBJ2-2; D not certain. The CDR3 contains 14 residues. Germline V gene lookup returns CDR1 SSHAT and CDR2 FNYEAQ (reference sequence). CDR3: CASSSRLNTGELFF. Here the CDR3 DNA reads TGTGCTAGCAGCTCCCGACTGAACACCGGGGAGCTGTTTTTT. Together with reference TRBV7-7 and TRBJ2-2, the CDR3 gives the full variable domain: GAGVSQSPRYKVTKRGQDVTLRCDPISSHATLYWYQQALGQGPEFLTYFNYEAQPDKSGLPSDRFSAERPEGSISTLTIQRTEQRDSAMYRCASSSRLNTGELFFGEGSRLTVL.

A few counts support this clone. The rearrangement joins TRBV7-9 to TRBJ1-5, with a weak D call TRBD1 (6 bases). Germline CDR1 and CDR2: SEHNR and FQNEAQ (reference sequence). CDR3 length equals 15 residues. V lost 4 bases and J 3 bases, leaving 13 bases between the germline ends. This CDR3 is CASSSADSSNQPQHF. CDR3 nucleotides: TGTGCCAGCAGCTCAGCGGACAGCTCCAATCAGCCCCAGCATTTT.

The rearrangement uses TRBV10-2 and TRBJ2-3, with 7 bases matching TRBD2. This CDR3 has 14 residues. The germline CDR1 and CDR2 sequences are WSHSY and SAAADI. Unmatched junction bases numbered 6, after V lost 7 bases and J lost 2 bases. CDR3 bases: TGCGCCAGCATCCAGCGGGAATACACAGATACGCAGTATTTT. Translated: CASIQREYTDTQYF.

This sequence joins TRBV9 and TRBJ1-4, with TRBD1 identical over 8 bases. Germline assignment: CDR1 SGDLS and CDR2 YYNGEE. The CDR3 covers 18 residues. With V trimmed by 3 bases and J by 0 bases, 10 bases remained unmatched. Here the CDR3 reads CASSAGQGGRATNEKLFF. The CDR3 DNA reads TGTGCCAGCAGCGCCGGACAGGGCGGACGTGCAACTAATGAAAAACTGTTTTTT.

This clone was seen only a few times. V and J are TRBV4-1 and TRBJ2-3; TRBD2 matches 9 bases. J lost 1 base, V lost 1 base, and 0 bases had no gene match. Germline V CDR1 and CDR2: MGHRA, YSYEKL. The CDR3 runs to 15 residues. Here the CDR3 reads CASSQGLAGTDTQYF. The DNA for the CDR3 is TGCGCCAGCAGCCAAGGACTAGCGGGCACAGATACGCAGTATTTT.

The rearrangement links TRBV5-6 to TRBJ2-5; 7 bases match TRBD1. Germline lookup yields CDR1 SGHDT and CDR2 YYEEEE. V shed 1 base and J 4 bases; nucleotides not matched to a gene: 7. The CDR3 covers 15 residues. CDR3 protein: CASSLRTGVGETQYF. CDR3 nucleotide sequence: TGTGCCAGCAGCTTGCGAACAGGGGTTGGAGAGACCCAGTACTTC.

This clone was seen a handful of times. The chain is built from TRBV6-5 and TRBJ2-2; 12 bases agree with TRBD1. Germline-derived CDR1 and CDR2 are MNHEY and SVGAGI. The junction had 6 bases not matched to a gene; V was cut back by 6 bases and J by 7 bases. The CDR3 is made up of 15 amino acids. The CDR3 region is CASRPGQGAGGELFF. The CDR3 DNA reads as TGTGCCAGCAGACCGGGACAGGGGGCGGGCGGGGAGCTGTTTTTT.

The chain joins TRBV6-4 to TRBJ1-5, with no clear D. V was trimmed by 2 bases and J by 0 bases, leaving 11 bases between them. The CDR3 totals 16 residues. Germline V gives CDR1 MRHNA, CDR2 SNTAGT. The CDR3 DNA reads as TGTGCCAGCAGTGACCCCCCGCGGCATAGCAATCAGCCCCAGCATTTT. It specifies CASSDPPRHSNQPQHF.

Concerning this clone: One end of the junction varies from germline; a read error may be responsible. In DNA, the CDR3 is TGTGCCAGCAGCGAAGCCCCCGGCGGGGGGGCGTACGAGCAGTACTTC. It yields the protein CASSEAPGGGAYEQYF. The gene calls are TRBV6-1 and TRBJ2-7; the match to TRBD2 covers 9 bases. Per germline, CDR1 MNHNS and CDR2 SASEGT. The CDR3 has 16 residues.

The gene calls are TRBV18 and TRBJ1-5; perhaps TRBD1 as D (6 bases). CDR1 and CDR2 (germline): KGHSH, LQKENI. CDR3 length equals 18 residues. Trimming took 3 bases from V and 5 from J, leaving 23 bases between them. CDR3 DNA sequence: TGTGCCAGCTCACCCTCTCAACTCGCGGACAGAGGCCATCAGCCCCAGCATTTT. This encodes CASSPSQLADRGHQPQHF. Looking up the rest from reference TRBV18 and TRBJ1-5 gives the full variable domain: NAGVMQNPRHLVRRRGQEARLRCSPMKGHSHVYWYRQLPEEGLKFMVYLQKENIIDESGMPKERFSAEFPKEGPSILRIQQVVRGDSAAYFCASSPSQLADRGHQPQHFGDGTRLSIL.

V and J are TRBV7-2 and TRBJ1-5; 7 nucleotides align to TRBD1. Per germline, CDR1 SGHTA and CDR2 FQGNSA. This CDR3 is 15 amino acids long. Germline trimming cut 5 bases from V and 5 bases from J; bases unmatched to any gene: 9. The CDR3 coding sequence is TGTGCCAGCAGCCCCCCAGACAGGGTACATCAGCCCCAGCATTTT. It codes for CASSPPDRVHQPQHF. The whole variable domain, remainder taken from reference TRBV7-2 and TRBJ1-5, is GAGVSQSPSNKVTEKGKDVELRCDPISGHTALYWYRQSLGQGLEFLIYFQGNSAPDKSGLPSDRFSAERTGGSVSTLTIQRTQQEDSAVYLCASSPPDRVHQPQHFGDGTRLSIL.

The sample holds a few counts of this clone. This rearrangement joins TRBV4-1 to TRBJ2-7; TRBD2 is a possible D gene (7 bases). The CDR3 runs 14 residues. Germline V lookup: CDR1 MGHRA, CDR2 YSYEKL. V was cut by 1 base and J by 2 bases, with 9 bases left in between. The CDR3 sequence: CASSQGGGPYEQYF. The CDR3 nucleotides are TGCGCCAGCAGCCAAGGGGGGGGCCCCTACGAGCAGTACTTC.

The chain is built from TRBV25-1 and TRBJ2-7, with 14 bases identical to TRBD2. The V gene end was trimmed by 7 bases and the J gene end by 1 base; junction bases not matched to a gene: 9. The CDR3 totals 17 residues. The germline CDR1 and CDR2 sequences are MGHDK and SYGVNS. Written as DNA, the CDR3 is TGTGCCAGCATAGGGACTAGCGGGAGCCCAGGGTCCTACGAGCAGTACTTC. This encodes CASIGTSGSPGSYEQYF.